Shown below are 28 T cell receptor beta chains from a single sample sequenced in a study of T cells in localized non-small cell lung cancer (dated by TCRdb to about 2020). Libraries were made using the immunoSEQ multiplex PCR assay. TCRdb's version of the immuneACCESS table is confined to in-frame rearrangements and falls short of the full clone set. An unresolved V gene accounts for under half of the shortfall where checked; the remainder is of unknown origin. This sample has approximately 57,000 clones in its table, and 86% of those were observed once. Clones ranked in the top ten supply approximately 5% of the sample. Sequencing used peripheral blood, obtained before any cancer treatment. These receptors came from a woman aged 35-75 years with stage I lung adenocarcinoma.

CDR3 sequence reads: CASSSTSGGTYNEQFF. In nucleotides, the CDR3 is TGTGCCAGCAGCTCGACTAGCGGGGGGACCTACAATGAGCAGTTCTTC. The rearrangement uses TRBV7-8 and TRBJ2-1, with TRBD2 identical over 13 bases. The V and J ends lost 4 bases and 2 bases, in that order; junction bases with no gene match: 2. CDR3 length equals 16 residues. The germline V gene has CDR1 SGHVS and CDR2 FQNEAQ.

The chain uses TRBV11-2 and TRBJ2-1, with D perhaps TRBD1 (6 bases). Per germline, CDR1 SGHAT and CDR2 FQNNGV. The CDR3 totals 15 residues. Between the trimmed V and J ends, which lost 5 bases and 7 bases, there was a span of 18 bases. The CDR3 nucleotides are TGTGCCAGCAGCCGTCTAATTTGGACAGAGAATGAGCAGTTCTTC. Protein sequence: CASSRLIWTENEQFF. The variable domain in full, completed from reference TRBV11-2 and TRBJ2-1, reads EAGVAQSPRYKIIEKRQSVAFWCNPISGHATLYWYQQILGQGPKLLIQFQNNGVVDDSQLPKDRFSAERLKGVDSTLKIQPAKLEDSAVYLCASSRLIWTENEQFFGPGTRLTVL.

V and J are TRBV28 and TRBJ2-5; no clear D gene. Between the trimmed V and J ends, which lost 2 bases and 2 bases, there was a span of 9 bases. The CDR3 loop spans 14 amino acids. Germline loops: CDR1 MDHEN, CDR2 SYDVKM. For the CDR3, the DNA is TGTGCCAGCAGTTTAATCCGGCAACAAGAGACCCAGTACTTC. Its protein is CASSLIRQQETQYF.

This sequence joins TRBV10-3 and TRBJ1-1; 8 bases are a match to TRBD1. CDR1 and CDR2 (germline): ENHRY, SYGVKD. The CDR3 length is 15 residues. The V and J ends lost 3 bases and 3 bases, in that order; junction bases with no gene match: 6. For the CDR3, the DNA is TGTGCCATCAGTGATCCCCCAGGGGGCCACACTGAAGCTTTCTTT. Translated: CAISDPPGGHTEAFF.

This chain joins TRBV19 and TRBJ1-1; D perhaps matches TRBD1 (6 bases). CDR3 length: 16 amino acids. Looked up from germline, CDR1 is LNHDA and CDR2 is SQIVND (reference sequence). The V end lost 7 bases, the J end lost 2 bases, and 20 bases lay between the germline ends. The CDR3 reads CASKLEQGGYNTEAFF. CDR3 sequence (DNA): TGTGCCAGTAAATTGGAACAGGGAGGCTATAACACTGAAGCTTTCTTT.

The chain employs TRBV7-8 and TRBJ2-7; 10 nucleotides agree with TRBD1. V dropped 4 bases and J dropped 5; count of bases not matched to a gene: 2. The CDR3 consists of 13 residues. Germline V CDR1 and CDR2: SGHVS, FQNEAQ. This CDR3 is CASSWDRGDEQYF. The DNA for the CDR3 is TGTGCCAGCAGCTGGGACAGGGGAGACGAGCAGTACTTC.

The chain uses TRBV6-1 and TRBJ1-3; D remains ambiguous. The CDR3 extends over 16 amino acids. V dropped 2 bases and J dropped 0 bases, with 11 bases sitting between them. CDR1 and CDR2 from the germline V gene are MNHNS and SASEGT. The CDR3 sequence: CASSEKAPGSGNTIYF. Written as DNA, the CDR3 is TGTGCCAGCAGTGAAAAGGCACCAGGCTCTGGAAACACCATATATTTT.

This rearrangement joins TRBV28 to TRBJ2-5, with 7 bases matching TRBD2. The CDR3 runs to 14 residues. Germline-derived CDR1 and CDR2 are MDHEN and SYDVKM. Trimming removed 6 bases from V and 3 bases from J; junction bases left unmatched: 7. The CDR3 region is CASSLPAGEETQYF. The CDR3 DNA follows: TGTGCCAGCAGCCTCCCGGCGGGGGAAGAGACCCAGTACTTC.

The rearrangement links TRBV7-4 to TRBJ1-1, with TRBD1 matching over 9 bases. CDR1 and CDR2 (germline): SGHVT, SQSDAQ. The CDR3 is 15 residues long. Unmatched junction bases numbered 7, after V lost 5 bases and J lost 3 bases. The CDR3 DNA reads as TGTGCCAGCAGCCCACTGGGACAGGGTGACACTGAAGCTTTCTTT. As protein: CASSPLGQGDTEAFF.

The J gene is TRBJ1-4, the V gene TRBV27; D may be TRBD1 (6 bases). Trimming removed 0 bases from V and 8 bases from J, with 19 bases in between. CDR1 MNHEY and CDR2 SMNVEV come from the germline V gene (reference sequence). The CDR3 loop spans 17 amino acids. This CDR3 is CASSLSPTGKRLEKLFF. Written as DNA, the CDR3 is TGTGCCAGCAGTTTATCCCCCACAGGGAAGCGGTTGGAAAAACTGTTTTTT. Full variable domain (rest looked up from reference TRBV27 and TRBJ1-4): EAQVTQNPRYLITVTGKKLTVTCSQNMNHEYMSWYRQDPGLGLRQIYYSMNVEVTDKGDVPEGYKVSRKEKRNFPLILESPSPNQTSLYFCASSLSPTGKRLEKLFFGSGTQLSVL.

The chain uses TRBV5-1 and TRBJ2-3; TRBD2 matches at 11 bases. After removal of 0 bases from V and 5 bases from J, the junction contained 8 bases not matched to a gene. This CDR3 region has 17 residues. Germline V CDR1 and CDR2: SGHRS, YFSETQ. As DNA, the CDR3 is TGCGCCAGCAGCTTGGATCTTAGCGGGGGGGCGAAAGATACGCAGTATTTT. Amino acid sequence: CASSLDLSGGAKDTQYF.

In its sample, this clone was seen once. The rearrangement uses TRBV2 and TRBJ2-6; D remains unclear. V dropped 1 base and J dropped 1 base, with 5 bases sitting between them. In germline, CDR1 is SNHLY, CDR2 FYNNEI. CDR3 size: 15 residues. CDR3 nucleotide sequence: TGTGCCAGCAGTGAAGTGTTTTCTGGGGCCAACGTCCTGACTTTC. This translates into CASSEVFSGANVLTF.

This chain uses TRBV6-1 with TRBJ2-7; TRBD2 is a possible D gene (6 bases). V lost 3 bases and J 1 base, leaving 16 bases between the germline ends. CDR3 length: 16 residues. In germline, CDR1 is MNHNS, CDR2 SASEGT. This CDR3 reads CASSEPGGVSSYEQYF. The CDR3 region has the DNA TGTGCCAGCAGTGAGCCTGGAGGGGTTAGTTCCTACGAGCAGTACTTC.

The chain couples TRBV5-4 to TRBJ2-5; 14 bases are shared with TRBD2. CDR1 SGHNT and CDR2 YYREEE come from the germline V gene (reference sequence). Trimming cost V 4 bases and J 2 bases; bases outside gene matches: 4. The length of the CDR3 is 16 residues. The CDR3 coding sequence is TGTGCCAGCAGCCGGGGACTAGCGGGGGCACAAGAGACCCAGTACTTC. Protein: CASSRGLAGAQETQYF.

Here the CDR3 reads CASSPGSSRNEQFF. CDR3 sequence (DNA): TGTGCCAGCAGTCCCGGGTCTAGCCGGAATGAGCAGTTCTTC. J is TRBJ2-1 and V is TRBV2; TRBD2 might be the D (5 bases). CDR3 length: 14 residues. Trimming cost V 5 bases and J 7 bases, with 15 bases left between them. Germline lookup yields CDR1 SNHLY and CDR2 FYNNEI.

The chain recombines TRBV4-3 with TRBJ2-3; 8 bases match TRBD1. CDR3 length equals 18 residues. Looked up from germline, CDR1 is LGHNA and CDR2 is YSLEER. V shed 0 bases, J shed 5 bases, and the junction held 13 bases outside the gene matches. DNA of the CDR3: TGCGCCAGCAGCCAAGATCGCCCAGGGGGCATAGCACAAGATACGCAGTATTTT. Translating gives CASSQDRPGGIAQDTQYF.

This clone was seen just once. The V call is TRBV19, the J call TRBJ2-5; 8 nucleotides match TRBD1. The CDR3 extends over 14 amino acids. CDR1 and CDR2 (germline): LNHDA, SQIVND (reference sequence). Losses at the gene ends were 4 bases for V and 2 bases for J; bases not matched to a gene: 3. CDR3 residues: CASSTGQGQETQYF. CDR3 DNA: TGTGCCAGTAGTACAGGACAGGGACAAGAGACCCAGTACTTC.

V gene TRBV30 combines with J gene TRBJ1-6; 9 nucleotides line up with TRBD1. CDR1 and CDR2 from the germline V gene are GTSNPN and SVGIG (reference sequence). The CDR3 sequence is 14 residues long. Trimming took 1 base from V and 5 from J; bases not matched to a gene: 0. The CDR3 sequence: CAWSGQGDNSPLHF. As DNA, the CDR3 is TGTGCCTGGAGTGGACAGGGGGATAATTCACCCCTCCACTTT.

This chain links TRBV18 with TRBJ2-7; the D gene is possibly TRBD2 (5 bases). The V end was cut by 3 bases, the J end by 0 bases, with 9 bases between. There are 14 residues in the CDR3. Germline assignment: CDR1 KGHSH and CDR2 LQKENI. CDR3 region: CASSPEAFSYEQYF. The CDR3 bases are TGTGCCAGCTCACCGGAGGCTTTCTCCTACGAGCAGTACTTC.

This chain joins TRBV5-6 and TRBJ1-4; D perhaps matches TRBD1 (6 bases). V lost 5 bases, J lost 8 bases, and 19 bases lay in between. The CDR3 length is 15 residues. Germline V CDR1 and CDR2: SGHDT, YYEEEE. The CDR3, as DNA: TGTGCCAGCAGATCACAGGAGGAGGGGGGAGAAAAACTGTTTTTT. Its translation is CASRSQEEGGEKLFF.

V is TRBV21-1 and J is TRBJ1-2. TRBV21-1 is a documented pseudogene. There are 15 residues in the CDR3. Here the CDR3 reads CASSKATGQNYGYTF. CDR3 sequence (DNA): TGTGCCAGCAGCAAGGCGACGGGGCAAAACTATGGCTACACCTTC.

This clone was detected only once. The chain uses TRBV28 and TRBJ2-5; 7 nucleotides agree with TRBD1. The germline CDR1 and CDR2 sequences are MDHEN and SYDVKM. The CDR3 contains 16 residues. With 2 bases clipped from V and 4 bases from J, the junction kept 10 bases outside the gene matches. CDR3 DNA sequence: TGTGCCAGCAGTTTAAGTACGTGGGCAGGGGGAGAGACCCAGTACTTC. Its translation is CASSLSTWAGGETQYF.

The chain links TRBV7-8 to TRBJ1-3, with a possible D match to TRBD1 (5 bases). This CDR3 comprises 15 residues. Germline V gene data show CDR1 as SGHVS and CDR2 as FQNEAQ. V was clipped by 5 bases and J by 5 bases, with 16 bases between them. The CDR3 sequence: CASSPAGAGRNTIYF. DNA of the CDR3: TGTGCCAGCAGCCCAGCAGGAGCAGGGAGAAACACCATATATTTT.

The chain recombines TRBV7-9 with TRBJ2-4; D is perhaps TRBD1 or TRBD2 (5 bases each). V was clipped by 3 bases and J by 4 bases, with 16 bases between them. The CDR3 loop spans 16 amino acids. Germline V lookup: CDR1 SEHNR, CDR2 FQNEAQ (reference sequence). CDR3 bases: TGTGCCAGCAGCTTTGGCAGAACCGAGGGGAAAAACATTCAGTACTTC. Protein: CASSFGRTEGKNIQYF.

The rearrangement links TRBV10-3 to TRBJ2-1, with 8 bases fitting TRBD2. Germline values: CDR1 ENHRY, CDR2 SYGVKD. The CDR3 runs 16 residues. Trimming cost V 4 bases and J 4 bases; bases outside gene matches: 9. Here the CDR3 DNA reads TGTGCCATCAGTGGGCTACTAGCGGAACCTTACAATGAGCAGTTCTTC. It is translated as CAISGLLAEPYNEQFF.

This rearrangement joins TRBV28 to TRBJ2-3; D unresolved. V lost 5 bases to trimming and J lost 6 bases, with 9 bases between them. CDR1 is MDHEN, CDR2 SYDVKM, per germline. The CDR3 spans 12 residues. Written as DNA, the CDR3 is TGTGCCAGCAGTCTCGTTTACGATACGCAGTATTTT. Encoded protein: CASSLVYDTQYF.

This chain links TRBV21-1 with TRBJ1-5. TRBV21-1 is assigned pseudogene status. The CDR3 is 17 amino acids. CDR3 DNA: TGTGCCAGCAGCTGTTTTCGGGACCCCCATAGCAATCAGCCCCAGCATTTT. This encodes CASSCFRDPHSNQPQHF.

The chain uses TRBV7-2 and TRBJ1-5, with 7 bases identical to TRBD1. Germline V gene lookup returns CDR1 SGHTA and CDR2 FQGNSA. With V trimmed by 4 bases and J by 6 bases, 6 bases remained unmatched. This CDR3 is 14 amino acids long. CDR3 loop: CASSSRTGGQPQHF. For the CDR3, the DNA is TGTGCCAGCAGCTCCCGGACAGGTGGTCAGCCCCAGCATTTT.